The 19 T cell receptor beta chains below come from one sample, sequenced in a study of T cell clonotyping in hematopoietic cell transplantation. The table came from immunoSEQ multiplex PCR; TCRdb's copy has only in-frame clones and leaves some out. The profile shows about 6,100 clones, 32% of them singletons. Here the sequenced sample was peripheral blood mononuclear cells, taken 30 days after allogeneic stem cell transplant. The receptors were gathered from a female patient aged 50-59 years who had an allogeneic stem cell transplant from an unrelated donor, so the T cells may come from the graft donor. Some clones in this sample may be carry-over from other donors' samples.

This rearrangement joins TRBV6-6 to TRBJ1-1; D unclear. The CDR3 sequence is 12 residues long. Trimming pared 2 bases from V and 4 bases from J, leaving 5 bases between. Germline V lookup: CDR1 MNHNY, CDR2 SVGAGI (reference sequence). The CDR3: CASSYIATEAFF. The CDR3 bases are TGTGCCAGCAGTTACATCGCCACTGAAGCTTTCTTT.

V is TRBV30 and J is TRBJ2-3, with D perhaps TRBD2 (5 bases). Germline V gene data show CDR1 as GTSNPN and CDR2 as SVGIG (reference sequence). The CDR3 loop spans 13 amino acids. With 4 bases removed from V and 5 bases from J, the gap between germline ends came to 13 bases. CDR3 in amino acids: CAWNGRTVDTQYF. The DNA for the CDR3 is TGTGCCTGGAACGGGCGGACTGTAGATACGCAGTATTTT.

A few counts support this clone. The chain couples TRBV6-1 to TRBJ1-6; no definite D call. The CDR3 totals 14 residues. CDR1 MNHNS and CDR2 SASEGT come from the germline V gene. V lost 4 bases, J lost 11 bases, and 15 bases lay in between. For the CDR3, the DNA is TGTGCCAGCAGTGGTCAGGATATCGAGGCACCCCTCCACTTT. This encodes CASSGQDIEAPLHF.

This clone occurred a few times. This sequence joins TRBV30 and TRBJ2-5, with 8 positions matching TRBD2. Germline V gene lookup returns CDR1 GTSNPN and CDR2 SVGIG (reference sequence). The trim removed 2 bases at V and 4 bases at J, leaving 6 bases unmatched. The CDR3 runs to 14 residues. CDR3 sequence (DNA): TGTGCCTGGAGTTCAGAGGCGGGGGGAGAGACCCAGTACTTC. It encodes CAWSSEAGGETQYF.

This chain connects TRBV7-2 to TRBJ2-1, with D hard to call. Germline-derived CDR1 and CDR2 are SGHTA and FQGNSA. V was pared by 5 bases and J by 2 bases, with 13 bases between. This CDR3 is built from 15 residues. CDR3 in amino acids: CASSPMGGTYNEQFF. The CDR3 DNA follows: TGTGCCAGCAGCCCTATGGGCGGTACCTACAATGAGCAGTTCTTC.

The J gene is TRBJ1-1, the V gene TRBV30; D uncertain. In germline, CDR1 is GTSNPN, CDR2 SVGIG (reference sequence). Between the trimmed V and J ends, which lost 2 bases and 5 bases, there was a span of 12 bases. The CDR3 totals 13 residues. The CDR3 sequence is CAWSPLSVTEAFF. In nucleotides, the CDR3 is TGTGCCTGGAGTCCTCTTAGCGTGACTGAAGCTTTCTTT.

The chain has TRBV5-6 and TRBJ2-1; D not certain. The CDR3 is 15 residues long. Looked up from germline, CDR1 is SGHDT and CDR2 is YYEEEE. V gave up 4 bases and J gave up 6 bases, with 17 bases separating them. The CDR3 reads CASSPKDLEFNEQFF. CDR3 DNA sequence: TGTGCCAGCAGCCCGAAGGATCTAGAGTTCAATGAGCAGTTCTTC.

In nucleotides, the CDR3 is TGTGCCTGGAGTGCCGGGACAGGGCTGACTAATGAAAAACTGTTTTTT. Amino acid sequence: CAWSAGTGLTNEKLFF. The chain employs TRBV30 and TRBJ1-4, with 9 bases lining up with TRBD1. The CDR3 totals 16 residues. With 1 base clipped from V and 2 bases from J, the junction kept 5 bases outside the gene matches. Germline lookup yields CDR1 GTSNPN and CDR2 SVGIG (reference sequence).

The chain recombines TRBV30 with TRBJ2-7, with a weak D call TRBD1 (5 bases). CDR3 size: 14 residues. CDR1 GTSNPN and CDR2 SVGIG come from the germline V gene (reference sequence). Trimming took off 5 bases at V and 3 bases at J, with 17 bases between the two ends. The CDR3 DNA reads as TGTGCCTGGCTACCACCCGACAGAGACTACGAGCAGTACTTC. Protein sequence: CAWLPPDRDYEQYF.

V and J are TRBV30 and TRBJ2-6, with D unresolved. Germline loops: CDR1 GTSNPN, CDR2 SVGIG (reference sequence). The length of the CDR3 is 14 residues. The V end was cut by 7 bases, the J end by 0 bases, with 10 bases between. This chain's CDR3 is CALEAVSGANVLTF. The CDR3 DNA reads TGTGCCTTGGAAGCAGTCTCTGGGGCCAACGTCCTGACTTTC.

The chain combines TRBV30 with TRBJ2-4; tentative D call: TRBD1 (6 bases). The germline CDR1 and CDR2 sequences are GTSNPN and SVGIG (reference sequence). Trimming removed 2 bases at V and 0 bases at J, with 11 bases between. This CDR3 spans 15 amino acids. The CDR3 reads CAWSPGELAKNIQYF. The CDR3 DNA follows: TGTGCCTGGAGTCCAGGGGAGTTAGCCAAAAACATTCAGTACTTC.

This clone was seen a few times. The chain is built from TRBV30 and TRBJ1-1; D may be TRBD1 (5 bases). This CDR3 has 14 amino acids. Trimming pared 0 bases from V and 5 bases from J, leaving 13 bases between. Germline V gene data show CDR1 as GTSNPN and CDR2 as SVGIG (reference sequence). The CDR3 DNA sequence: TGTGCCTGGAGTGTGGGGGGGGATAGGACTGAAGCTTTCTTT. It codes for CAWSVGGDRTEAFF.

The chain links TRBV9 to TRBJ2-3, with D perhaps being TRBD1 or TRBD2 (6 bases each). This CDR3 spans 17 amino acids. Germline values: CDR1 SGDLS, CDR2 YYNGEE. V lost 0 bases and J 3 bases, leaving 17 bases between the germline ends. The CDR3 nucleotides are TGTGCCAGCAGCGTAGAGGCGGGGACAATGCATACAGATACGCAGTATTTT. It codes for CASSVEAGTMHTDTQYF.

This clone was detected a few times. The chain couples TRBV29-1 to TRBJ2-7; 7 bases are a match to TRBD1. J lost 2 bases, V lost 6 bases, and 4 bases had no gene match. This CDR3 has 12 residues. From germline, CDR1 is SQVTM and CDR2 ANQGSEA. CDR3 in DNA: TGCAGCGTAACAGGGGTGACCTACGAGCAGTACTTC. Its translation is CSVTGVTYEQYF.

The V gene is TRBV6-5, the J gene TRBJ1-1; 7 bases match TRBD1. V dropped 7 bases and J dropped 1; count of bases not matched to a gene: 3. This CDR3 has 13 residues. The germline CDR1 and CDR2 sequences are MNHEY and SVGAGI. CDR3 in DNA: TGTGCCAGCAAGGGACAGACGAACACTGAAGCTTTCTTT. Translating it yields CASKGQTNTEAFF.

The J gene is TRBJ2-4, the V gene TRBV30, with D tentatively TRBD2 (6 bases). V lost 4 bases and J lost 7, with 11 bases in between. The CDR3 sequence is 12 residues long. Per the germline V gene, CDR1 is GTSNPN and CDR2 is SVGIG (reference sequence). CDR3 sequence (DNA): TGTGCCTGGATCGGGAGCAGGAACATTCAGTACTTC. It yields the protein CAWIGSRNIQYF.

The chain combines TRBV2 with TRBJ1-2; D may be TRBD1 (5 bases). Trimming removed 6 bases at V and 8 bases at J, with 16 bases between. CDR1 is SNHLY and CDR2 is FYNNEI in the germline V gene. The CDR3 contains 13 residues. The CDR3 region is CASSSGTVSGYTF. CDR3 nucleotide sequence: TGTGCCAGCAGCTCGGGGACCGTCTCGGGCTACACCTTC.

This clone was seen only a few times. The chain recombines TRBV4-3 with TRBJ2-7; 9 bases are shared with TRBD2. Germline V lookup: CDR1 LGHNA, CDR2 YSLEER. The CDR3 runs to 13 residues. V shed 1 base and J 6 bases; nucleotides not matched to a gene: 1. The CDR3 sequence is CASSQVTSGEQYF. In nucleotides, the CDR3 is TGCGCCAGCAGCCAAGTGACTAGCGGCGAGCAGTACTTC.

The CDR3 coding sequence is TGTGCCTGGAGTGACAGGAACTATGGCTACACCTTC. This codes for CAWSDRNYGYTF. The chain joins TRBV30 to TRBJ1-2, with a tentative D call TRBD1 (5 bases). Looked up from germline, CDR1 is GTSNPN and CDR2 is SVGIG (reference sequence). The CDR3 contains 12 residues. Deletions cut 1 base from V and 2 bases from J, with 5 bases between.